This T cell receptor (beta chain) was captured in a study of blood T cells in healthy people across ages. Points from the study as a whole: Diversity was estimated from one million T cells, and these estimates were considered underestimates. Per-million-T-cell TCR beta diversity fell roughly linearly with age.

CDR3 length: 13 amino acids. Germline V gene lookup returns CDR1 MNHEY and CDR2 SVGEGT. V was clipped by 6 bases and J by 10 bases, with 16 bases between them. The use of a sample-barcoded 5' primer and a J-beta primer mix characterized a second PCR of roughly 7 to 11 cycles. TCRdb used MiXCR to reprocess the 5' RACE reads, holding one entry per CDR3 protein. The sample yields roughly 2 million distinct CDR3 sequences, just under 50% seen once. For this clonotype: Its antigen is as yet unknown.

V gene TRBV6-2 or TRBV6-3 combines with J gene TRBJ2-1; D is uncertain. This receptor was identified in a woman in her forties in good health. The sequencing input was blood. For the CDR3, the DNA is TGTGCCAGCAGCCTCCTCCGGACCTACGAGCAGTTCTTC. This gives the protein CASSLLRTYEQFF.